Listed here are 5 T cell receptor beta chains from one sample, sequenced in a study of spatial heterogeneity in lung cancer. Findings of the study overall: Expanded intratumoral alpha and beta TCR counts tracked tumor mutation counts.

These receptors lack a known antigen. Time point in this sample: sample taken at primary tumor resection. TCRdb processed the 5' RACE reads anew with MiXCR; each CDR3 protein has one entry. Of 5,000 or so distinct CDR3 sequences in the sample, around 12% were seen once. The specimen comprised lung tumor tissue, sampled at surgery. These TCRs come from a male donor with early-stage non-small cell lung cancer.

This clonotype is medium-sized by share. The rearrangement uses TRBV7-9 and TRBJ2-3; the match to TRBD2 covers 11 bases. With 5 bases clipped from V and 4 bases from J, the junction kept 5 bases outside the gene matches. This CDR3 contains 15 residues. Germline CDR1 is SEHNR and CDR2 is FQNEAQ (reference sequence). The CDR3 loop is CASSPTSGSPDTQYF. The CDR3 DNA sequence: TGTGCCAGCAGCCCCACTAGCGGGAGCCCAGATACGCAGTATTTT.

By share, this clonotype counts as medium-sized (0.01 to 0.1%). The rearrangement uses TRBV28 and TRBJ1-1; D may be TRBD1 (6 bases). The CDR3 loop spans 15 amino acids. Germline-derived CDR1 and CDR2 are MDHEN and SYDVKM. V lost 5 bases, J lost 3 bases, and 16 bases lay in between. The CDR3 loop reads CASSPSTGQYTEAFF. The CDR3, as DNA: TGTGCCAGCAGTCCTTCGACAGGACAGTACACTGAAGCTTTCTTT.

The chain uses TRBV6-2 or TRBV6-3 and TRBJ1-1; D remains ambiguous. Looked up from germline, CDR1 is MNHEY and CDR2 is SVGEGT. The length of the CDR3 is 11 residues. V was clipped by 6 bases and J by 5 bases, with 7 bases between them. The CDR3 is CASSFDTEAFF. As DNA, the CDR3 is TGTGCCAGCAGCTTCGATACTGAAGCTTTCTTT.

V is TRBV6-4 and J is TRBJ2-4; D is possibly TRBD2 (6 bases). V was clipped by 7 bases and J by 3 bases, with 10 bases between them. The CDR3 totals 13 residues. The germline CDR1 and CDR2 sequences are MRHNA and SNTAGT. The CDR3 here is CASTKRVKNIQYF. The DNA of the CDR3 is TGTGCCAGCACTAAGCGGGTCAAAAACATTCAGTACTTC.

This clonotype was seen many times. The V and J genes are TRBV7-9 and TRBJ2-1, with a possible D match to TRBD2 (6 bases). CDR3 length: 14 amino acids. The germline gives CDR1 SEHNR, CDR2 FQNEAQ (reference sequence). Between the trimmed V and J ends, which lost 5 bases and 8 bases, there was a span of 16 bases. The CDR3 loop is CASSTLLADHEQFF. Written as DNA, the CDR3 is TGTGCCAGCAGCACACTACTAGCTGACCATGAGCAGTTCTTC.